The clone carrying this TCR beta chain was recorded once. In the original analysis: Amplified reference gene primers provided the basis for estimating nucleated cell counts. Profiled with immunoSEQ multiplex PCR; TCRdb holds only in-frame clones, not every one. The DNA gave D and trimming, while V, J and clone size come from that table. The repertoire holds over 95,000 clones, with more than 85% as singletons. The data derive from a study of blood T cell repertoires in COVID-19. The overall study: Spain, Italy and the United States supplied samples that represented acute and convalescent COVID-19. Sources were T cells, B-cell-depleted T cells, or PBMCs; the material itself was cDNA or gDNA.

Unmatched junction bases numbered 3, after V lost 6 bases and J lost 4 bases. Germline assignment: CDR1 MNHNS and CDR2 SASEGT. The CDR3 is 13 residues long. The source is a human donor with acute or convalescent COVID-19. The donor label of this sample is uncertain. The V gene is TRBV6-1, the J gene TRBJ2-5; 9 positions match TRBD1. The material sequenced was peripheral blood. The CDR3 region is CASRTGGGETQYF. The CDR3 nucleotides are TGTGCCAGCAGGACAGGGGGAGGAGAGACCCAGTACTTC.